The 26 T cell receptor beta chains below all came from one sample that was sequenced in a study of response to subunit inactivated influenza vaccine. MiXCR, run by TCRdb on the RT-PCR reads, gives a single entry per CDR3 protein. The table lists roughly 520,000 distinct CDR3 sequences, about 25% of them singletons. Sequencing used CD4+ T cells sorted from PBMCs, obtained roughly 5 days after vaccination. All receptors come from a man aged 50 to 60 who received an inactivated influenza vaccine.

This clonotype has a handful of counts. The chain has TRBV12-3 or TRBV12-4 and TRBJ2-1, with unresolved D. Trimming took 3 bases from V and 8 from J, leaving 11 bases between them. The CDR3 loop spans 13 amino acids. CDR3 amino acids: CASSFVEQDEQFF. The CDR3 coding sequence is TGTGCCAGCAGTTTTGTCGAGCAGGATGAGCAGTTCTTC.

The CDR3 DNA reads TGTGCCAGCAGCTCGGGCTCAGGGGGCAATATGGATGAGCAGTTCTTC. Translation gives CASSSGSGGNMDEQFF. V and J are TRBV7-9 and TRBJ2-1; 8 bases line up with TRBD1. This CDR3 is 16 amino acids long. The ends lost 4 bases at V and 8 bases at J; junction bases unmatched: 13. Per germline, CDR1 SEHNR and CDR2 FQNEAQ (reference sequence).

The chain uses TRBV6-2 or TRBV6-3 and TRBJ2-5; D gene uncertain. The V and J ends lost 2 bases and 2 bases respectively, with 9 bases between them. Germline V gene lookup returns CDR1 MNHEY and CDR2 SVGEGT. The CDR3 has 14 residues. As DNA, the CDR3 is TGTGCCAGCAGTTACCCGCAGGAACAAGAGACCCAGTACTTC. This gives the protein CASSYPQEQETQYF.

The chain couples TRBV6-4 to TRBJ2-6; 9 bases line up with TRBD1. Germline lookup yields CDR1 MRHNA and CDR2 SNTAGT. There are 19 residues in the CDR3. The trim removed 8 bases at V and 0 bases at J, leaving 14 bases unmatched. The chain's CDR3 is CASRDREYVLGSGANVLTF. CDR3 bases: TGTGCCAGCCGGGACAGGGAGTACGTATTGGGCTCTGGGGCCAACGTCCTGACTTTC.

J is TRBJ2-7 and V is TRBV10-3, with TRBD2 as a possible D gene (6 bases). Germline CDR1 ENHRY, CDR2 SYGVKD. The CDR3 has 11 residues. Trimming shortened V by 11 bases and J by 6 bases, and 14 bases separated the two germline ends. This CDR3 reads CAATRGGEQYF. In DNA form, the CDR3 reads TGTGCCGCCACTAGGGGAGGCGAGCAGTACTTC.

This clonotype was seen a few times. The chain combines TRBV20-1 with TRBJ2-7; 12 bases are shared with TRBD2. Germline CDR1 DFQATT, CDR2 SNEGSKA (reference sequence). CDR3 length: 15 residues. Trimming cost V 2 bases and J 4 bases; bases outside gene matches: 6. CDR3 residues: CSARLAGGRKYEQYF. In DNA, the CDR3 is TGCAGTGCTAGACTAGCGGGGGGGAGGAAGTACGAGCAGTACTTC.

The J gene is TRBJ2-7, the V gene TRBV6-1, with 7 nucleotides matching TRBD2. V trimming: 10 bases; J trimming: 0 bases; junction bases outside the gene matches: 6. This CDR3 contains 13 residues. Germline loops: CDR1 MNHNS, CDR2 SASEGT. CDR3 region: CATTSEPSYEQYF. The CDR3 nucleotides read TGTGCCACAACTAGCGAACCCTCCTACGAGCAGTACTTC.

This clonotype was detected only once. The V and J genes are TRBV7-9 and TRBJ2-5, with D perhaps matching TRBD1 (6 bases). Germline assignment: CDR1 SEHNR and CDR2 FQNEAQ (reference sequence). With 2 bases removed from V and 5 bases from J, the gap between germline ends came to 15 bases. CDR3 length: 15 residues. Here the CDR3 reads CASSLQGQVLETQYF. The CDR3, as DNA: TGTGCCAGCAGCTTACAGGGGCAGGTTTTGGAGACCCAGTACTTC.

The chain combines TRBV20-1 with TRBJ2-6, with TRBD1 matching 12 bases. CDR1 and CDR2 (germline): DFQATT, SNEGSKA (reference sequence). Trimming took 6 bases from V and 2 from J; bases not matched to a gene: 5. This CDR3 is built from 16 residues. The CDR3 reads CSAGTGGSPGANVLTF. The CDR3 nucleotides read TGCAGTGCCGGGACAGGGGGCTCCCCTGGGGCCAACGTCCTGACTTTC.

A few counts support this clonotype. The chain uses TRBV5-6 and TRBJ2-6, with D tentatively TRBD1 (5 bases). V dropped 0 bases and J dropped 9 bases, with 19 bases sitting between them. From germline, CDR1 is SGHDT and CDR2 YYEEEE. CDR3 length equals 17 residues. Written as DNA, the CDR3 is TGTGCCAGCAGCTTGGCCAGGGTAGGGGTCTGGGTCAACGTCCTGACTTTC. Translation gives CASSLARVGVWVNVLTF. The variable domain in full, with the rest retrieved from reference TRBV5-6 and TRBJ2-6, is DAGVTQSPTHLIKTRGQQVTLRCSPKSGHDTVSWYQQALGQGPQFIFQYYEEEERQRGNFPDRFSGHQFPNYSSELNVNALLLGDSALYLCASSLARVGVWVNVLTFGAGSRLTVL.

This sequence joins TRBV10-3 and TRBJ2-3, with 9 bases matching TRBD2. CDR1 ENHRY and CDR2 SYGVKD come from the germline V gene. This CDR3 has 15 amino acids. V shed 8 bases, J shed 0 bases, and the junction held 6 bases outside the gene matches. The CDR3 DNA reads as TGTGCCATCCAGCGGGGGGACTTTAGCACAGATACGCAGTATTTT. Amino acids: CAIQRGDFSTDTQYF.

The sample holds a few counts of this clonotype. The CDR3 spells CASSPGLNSNQPQHF. The CDR3 bases are TGTGCCAGCAGCCCCGGACTGAATAGCAATCAGCCCCAGCATTTT. The chain carries TRBV7-2 and TRBJ1-5; unclear D gene. Germline CDR1 reads SGHTA; CDR2 reads FQGNSA. V lost 5 bases and J 0 bases, leaving 11 bases between the germline ends. There are 15 residues in the CDR3.

This clonotype was seen ten or more times. V is TRBV5-1 and J is TRBJ2-1; D not certain. CDR3 length equals 14 residues. CDR1 is SGHRS, CDR2 YFSETQ, per germline. The V end lost 2 bases, the J end lost 4 bases, and 10 bases lay between the germline ends. CDR3 in DNA: TGCGCCAGCAGCTTCCAGGATTTTTACAATGAGCAGTTCTTC. Translating it yields CASSFQDFYNEQFF.

This clonotype has more than one count but fewer than ten. The chain combines TRBV6-1 with TRBJ1-5; TRBD1 agrees at 7 bases. The J segment lost 1 base and the V segment lost 6 bases, leaving 12 bases of the junction unmatched. CDR1 MNHNS and CDR2 SASEGT come from the germline V gene. This CDR3 has 17 amino acids. The CDR3 nucleotides read TGTGCCAGCAGGGAAAAGGGACAGTCCCGGAGCAATCAGCCCCAGCATTTT. Amino acids: CASREKGQSRSNQPQHF.

This clonotype was detected only a few times. The chain couples TRBV5-1 to TRBJ1-1; 11 bases are shared with TRBD1. CDR1 and CDR2 from the germline V gene are SGHRS and YFSETQ. V dropped 4 bases and J dropped 6; count of bases not matched to a gene: 11. This CDR3 is built from 16 residues. This CDR3 is CASSPTLGQGEAEAFF. The CDR3 DNA reads as TGCGCCAGCAGCCCAACCCTGGGACAGGGGGAGGCTGAAGCTTTCTTT. The full variable domain, completed using reference TRBV5-1 and TRBJ1-1, is KAGVTQTPRYLIKTRGQQVTLSCSPISGHRSVSWYQQTPGQGLQFLFEYFSETQRNKGNFPGRFSGRQFSNSRSEMNVSTLELGDSALYLCASSPTLGQGEAEAFFGQGTRLTVV.

This clonotype has only one observation. The V and J genes are TRBV6-4 and TRBJ2-1; D could derive from TRBD1 or TRBD2 (5 bases each). Germline-derived CDR1 and CDR2 are MRHNA and SNTAGT. V lost 2 bases, J lost 0 bases, and 14 bases lay in between. CDR3 length: 17 amino acids. Here the CDR3 reads CASSDGGPSYSYNEQFF. The CDR3 coding sequence is TGTGCCAGCAGTGACGGGGGACCCTCATACTCCTACAATGAGCAGTTCTTC.

This clonotype was found a few times. The chain employs TRBV7-2 and TRBJ2-2; no clear D gene. The germline V and J ends were trimmed by 7 bases and 0 bases, with 12 bases remaining between them. Looked up from germline, CDR1 is SGHTA and CDR2 is FQGNSA. This CDR3 contains 15 residues. The CDR3 DNA sequence: TGTGCCAGCACCTCAATCGGGCCGAACACCGGGGAGCTGTTTTTT. Amino acids: CASTSIGPNTGELFF.

This clonotype was picked up a small number of times. The chain employs TRBV10-3 and TRBJ2-7, with 8 bases aligning to TRBD2. The germline V gene encodes CDR1 ENHRY and CDR2 SYGVKD. The CDR3 spans 14 residues. Trimming removed 3 bases from V and 4 bases from J; junction bases left unmatched: 5. CDR3 in DNA: TGTGCCATCAGTGATGCTCCTAGCGGGTACGAGCAGTACTTC. It is translated as CAISDAPSGYEQYF.

The J gene is TRBJ2-5, the V gene TRBV9, with 8 bases matching TRBD1. From germline, CDR1 is SGDLS and CDR2 YYNGEE. CDR3 length: 16 residues. V gave up 2 bases and J gave up 1 base; unmatched junction bases: 7. In DNA form, the CDR3 reads TGTGCCAGCAGCGTCCAGGGGGCACCTCCCCAAGAGACCCAGTACTTC. Translating it yields CASSVQGAPPQETQYF.

This clonotype was seen a few times. This sequence joins TRBV6-2 or TRBV6-3 and TRBJ1-1; D remains unclear. Germline lookup yields CDR1 MNHEY and CDR2 SVGEGT. V shed 5 bases and J shed 3 bases, with 10 bases lying between them. The CDR3 is made up of 13 amino acids. CDR3 protein: CASSPPGDTEAFF. The DNA of the CDR3 is TGTGCCAGCAGTCCTCCTGGGGACACTGAAGCTTTCTTT.

This clonotype was picked up a small number of times. This sequence joins TRBV24-1 and TRBJ2-5; 11 bases line up with TRBD1. J was trimmed by 2 bases and V by 9 bases; bases with no gene match: 1. The CDR3 consists of 13 residues. Germline V CDR1 and CDR2: KGHDR, SFDVKD. Here the CDR3 DNA reads TGTGCCACCCGGGACAGGGGGCAAGAGACCCAGTACTTC. Translated: CATRDRGQETQYF.

The rearrangement joins TRBV21-1 to TRBJ2-6; the D call of TRBD1 is as the table states it, not checked on the DNA. TRBV21-1 is annotated as a pseudogene. The CDR3 extends over 18 amino acids. The CDR3 region is CASTLPGQEDSGANVLTF. The DNA of the CDR3 is TGTGCCAGCACTCTACCGGGACAGGAAGACTCTGGGGCCAACGTCCTGACTTTC.

This chain links TRBV6-1 with TRBJ2-1; 7 positions agree with TRBD2. Germline V gene sequence: CDR1 MNHNS, CDR2 SASEGT. Trimming cost V 8 bases and J 2 bases; bases outside gene matches: 15. There are 17 residues in the CDR3. The CDR3: CASGPLGRQGAYNEQFF. The CDR3 bases are TGTGCCAGCGGTCCCCTCGGGAGGCAGGGTGCCTACAATGAGCAGTTCTTC.

This chain uses TRBV12-3 or TRBV12-4 with TRBJ1-2; 7 bases fit TRBD1. The CDR3 has 13 amino acids. The trim removed 7 bases at V and 4 bases at J, leaving 6 bases unmatched. CDR3 amino acids: CASTGDRTYGYTF. The CDR3, as DNA: TGTGCCAGCACCGGGGACAGAACCTATGGCTACACCTTC.

This clonotype was observed a few times. The V gene is TRBV10-3, the J gene TRBJ1-3; D gene ambiguous. Germline V gives CDR1 ENHRY, CDR2 SYGVKD. V lost 7 bases and J lost 2, with 9 bases in between. This CDR3 is built from 13 residues. In nucleotides, the CDR3 is TGTGCCATCACCGCGAAGACTGGAAACACCATATATTTT. It is translated as CAITAKTGNTIYF.

There are a few counts of this clonotype. The rearrangement links TRBV4-1 to TRBJ2-1; 7 nucleotides align to TRBD2. The CDR3 runs to 16 residues. The germline gives CDR1 MGHRA, CDR2 YSYEKL. V lost 4 bases and J lost 4; bases outside the gene matches: 10. In DNA, the CDR3 is TGCGCCAGCAGCCGCGGATCTAGCGGTTGGTACAATGAGCAGTTCTTC. It specifies CASSRGSSGWYNEQFF.